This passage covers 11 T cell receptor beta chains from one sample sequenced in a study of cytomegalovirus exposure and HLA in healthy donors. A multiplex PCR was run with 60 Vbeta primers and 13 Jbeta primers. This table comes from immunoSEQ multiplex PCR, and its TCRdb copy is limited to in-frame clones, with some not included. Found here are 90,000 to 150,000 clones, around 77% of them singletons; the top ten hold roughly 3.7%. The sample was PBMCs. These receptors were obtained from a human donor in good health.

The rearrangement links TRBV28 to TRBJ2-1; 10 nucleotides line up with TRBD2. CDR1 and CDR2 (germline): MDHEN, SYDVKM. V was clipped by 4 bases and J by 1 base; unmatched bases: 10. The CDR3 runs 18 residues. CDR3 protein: CASSYQSTSGPSYNEQFF. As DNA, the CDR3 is TGTGCCAGCAGTTACCAATCGACTAGCGGGCCATCCTACAATGAGCAGTTCTTC.

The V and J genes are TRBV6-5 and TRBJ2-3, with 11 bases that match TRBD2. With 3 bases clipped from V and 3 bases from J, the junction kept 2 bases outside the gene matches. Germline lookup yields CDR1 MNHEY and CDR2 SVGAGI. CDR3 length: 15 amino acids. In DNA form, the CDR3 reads TGTGCCAGCAGTTATACTAGCGGGAGTACAGATACGCAGTATTTT. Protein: CASSYTSGSTDTQYF.

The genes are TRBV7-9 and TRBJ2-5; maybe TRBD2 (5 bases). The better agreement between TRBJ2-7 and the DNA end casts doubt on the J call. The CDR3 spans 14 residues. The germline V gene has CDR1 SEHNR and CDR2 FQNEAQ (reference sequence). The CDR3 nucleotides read TGTGCCAGCAGCTTTCCGGGGAGCTCCTACGAGCAGTACTTC. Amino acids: CASSFPGSSYEQYF.

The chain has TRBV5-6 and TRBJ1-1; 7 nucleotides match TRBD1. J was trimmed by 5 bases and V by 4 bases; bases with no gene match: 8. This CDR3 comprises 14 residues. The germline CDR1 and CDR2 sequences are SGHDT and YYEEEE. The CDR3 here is CASSQTGVWTEAFF. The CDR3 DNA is TGTGCCAGCAGCCAAACAGGGGTTTGGACTGAAGCTTTCTTT.

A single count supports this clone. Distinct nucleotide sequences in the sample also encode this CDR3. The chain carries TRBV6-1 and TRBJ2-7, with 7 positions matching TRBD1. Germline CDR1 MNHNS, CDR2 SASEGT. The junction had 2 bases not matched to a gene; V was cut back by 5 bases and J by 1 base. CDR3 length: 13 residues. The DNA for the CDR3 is TGTGCCAGCAGTAGACAGGGATCCTACGAGCAGTACTTC. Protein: CASSRQGSYEQYF.

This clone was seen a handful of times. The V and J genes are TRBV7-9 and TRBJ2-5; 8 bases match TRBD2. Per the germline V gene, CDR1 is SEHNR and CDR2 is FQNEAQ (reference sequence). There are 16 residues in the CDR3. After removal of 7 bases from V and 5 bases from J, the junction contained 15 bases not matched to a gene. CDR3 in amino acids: CASIEGVAGPMETQYF. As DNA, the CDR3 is TGTGCCAGCATCGAGGGGGTAGCGGGACCGATGGAGACCCAGTACTTC.

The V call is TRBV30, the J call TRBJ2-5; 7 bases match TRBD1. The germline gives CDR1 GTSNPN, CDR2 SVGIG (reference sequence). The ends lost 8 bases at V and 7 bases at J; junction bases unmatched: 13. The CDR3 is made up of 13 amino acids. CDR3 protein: CARETGRVGTQYF. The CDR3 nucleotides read TGTGCCAGAGAGACAGGGCGGGTCGGGACCCAGTACTTC.

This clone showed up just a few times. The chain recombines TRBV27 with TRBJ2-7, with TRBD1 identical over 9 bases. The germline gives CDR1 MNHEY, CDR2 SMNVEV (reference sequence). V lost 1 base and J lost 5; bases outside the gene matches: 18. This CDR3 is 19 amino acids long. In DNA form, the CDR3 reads TGTGCCAGCAGTTTATACGCAAGAGCTCCGGGACAGGGCAACAACGAGCAGTACTTC. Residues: CASSLYARAPGQGNNEQYF.

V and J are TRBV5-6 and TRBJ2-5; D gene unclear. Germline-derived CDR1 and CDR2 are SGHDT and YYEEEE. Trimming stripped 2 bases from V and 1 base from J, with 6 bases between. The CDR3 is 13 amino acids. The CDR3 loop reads CASSLNSQETQYF. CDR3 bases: TGTGCCAGCAGCTTAAACAGCCAAGAGACCCAGTACTTC.

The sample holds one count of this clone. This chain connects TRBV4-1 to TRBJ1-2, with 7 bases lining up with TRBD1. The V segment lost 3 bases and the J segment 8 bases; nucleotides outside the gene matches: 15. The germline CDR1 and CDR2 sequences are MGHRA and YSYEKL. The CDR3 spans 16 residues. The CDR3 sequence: CASSQALGQPWGGYTF. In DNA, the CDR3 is TGCGCCAGCAGCCAGGCCTTGGGACAGCCGTGGGGGGGCTACACCTTC.

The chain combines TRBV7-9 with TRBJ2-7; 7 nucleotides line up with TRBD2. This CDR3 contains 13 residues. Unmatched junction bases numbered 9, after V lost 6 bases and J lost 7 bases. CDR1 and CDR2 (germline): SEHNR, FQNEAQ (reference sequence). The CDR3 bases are TGTGCCAGCAGAGAGGCGGGAGCCGGGGAGCAGTACTTC. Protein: CASREAGAGEQYF.